Each of the 31 T cell receptor beta chains below was sequenced from the same sample in a study of T cell responses to AZD1222 COVID-19 vaccine (dated by TCRdb to the early 2020s). Libraries came from the immunoSEQ multiplex PCR assay. Imported from immuneACCESS, the table was reduced by TCRdb to in-frame sequences with V and J called. These copies leave out some clones; in studies compared against another copy, an unresolved V gene accounts for under half, and the cause of the remainder is not known. Counted in this sample were roughly 150,000 clones; 92% of them appeared once. The ten largest clones add up to 1.5% to 2% of the sample. The intended sense of this specimen's time point label: baseline before first vaccination. Source: peripheral blood, taken on day 0 of AZD1222 vaccination. The source is an adult in good health.

The chain is built from TRBV7-9 and TRBJ2-2, with D possibly being TRBD1 or TRBD2 (5 bases each). The germline V gene encodes CDR1 SEHNR and CDR2 FQNEAQ (reference sequence). V lost 4 bases and J 3 bases, leaving 12 bases between the germline ends. The CDR3 has 15 amino acids. DNA for the CDR3: TGTGCCAGCAGCTCCAGGGACCCGTACACCGGGGAGCTGTTTTTT. Its translation is CASSSRDPYTGELFF.

The chain has TRBV29-1 and TRBJ2-5; 8 bases match TRBD1. Per the germline V gene, CDR1 is SQVTM and CDR2 is ANQGSEA. The CDR3 totals 11 residues. J lost 5 bases, V lost 7 bases, and 3 bases had no gene match. The CDR3 DNA reads as TGCAGCGAGAGACAGGGGGAGACCCAGTACTTC. Translated: CSERQGETQYF.

V and J are TRBV5-1 and TRBJ1-2; D unresolved. Trimming pared 3 bases from V and 4 bases from J, leaving 4 bases between. Germline loops: CDR1 SGHRS, CDR2 YFSETQ. CDR3 length: 11 amino acids. The CDR3, as DNA: TGCGCCAGCAGCTCCCCCTATGGCTACACCTTC. Translated, it gives CASSSPYGYTF.

The rearrangement uses TRBV29-1 and TRBJ1-1; D unclear. V lost 1 base, J lost 4 bases, and 7 bases lay in between. This CDR3 has 12 amino acids. Per the germline V gene, CDR1 is SQVTM and CDR2 is ANQGSEA. This CDR3 is CSVEGFSTEAFF. The CDR3 DNA follows: TGCAGCGTTGAAGGGTTCTCCACTGAAGCTTTCTTT.

The rearrangement uses TRBV7-2 and TRBJ2-2; D not certain. Germline V gene lookup returns CDR1 SGHTA and CDR2 FQGNSA. This CDR3 has 14 residues. V dropped 0 bases and J dropped 6 bases, with 8 bases sitting between them. The CDR3 here is CASSLALVAGELFF. In nucleotides, the CDR3 is TGTGCCAGCAGCTTAGCGCTAGTAGCCGGGGAGCTGTTTTTT.

The J gene is TRBJ1-4, the V gene TRBV7-2; the D is unclear. This CDR3 has 14 amino acids. CDR1 SGHTA and CDR2 FQGNSA come from the germline V gene. Trimming stripped 7 bases from V and 7 bases from J, with 16 bases between. The CDR3 coding sequence is TGTGCCAGCACCATCGGGATGAGAGGTGAAAAACTGTTTTTT. The encoded protein is CASTIGMRGEKLFF.

This sequence joins TRBV7-3 and TRBJ2-6; D gene ambiguous. Trimming took off 3 bases at V and 1 base at J, with 16 bases between the two ends. Germline CDR1 and CDR2: SGHTA and FQGTGA. The CDR3 is made up of 18 amino acids. CDR3 sequence reads: CASSFMGRYTSGANVLTF. The CDR3 DNA is TGTGCCAGCAGCTTCATGGGCCGATATACGTCTGGGGCCAACGTCCTGACTTTC.

The sample holds a few counts of this clone. The J gene is TRBJ1-1, the V gene TRBV29-1; 7 bases fit TRBD1. Germline assignment: CDR1 SQVTM and CDR2 ANQGSEA. V lost 7 bases and J lost 2; bases outside the gene matches: 13. This CDR3 is built from 15 residues. CDR3 sequence reads: CSAQGQGGGNTEAFF. The CDR3 nucleotides are TGCAGCGCACAGGGGCAGGGTGGGGGTAACACTGAAGCTTTCTTT.

This clone was seen more than once but under ten times. The V and J genes are TRBV29-1 and TRBJ1-2; D may be TRBD1 (5 bases). Per germline, CDR1 SQVTM and CDR2 ANQGSEA. The CDR3 consists of 13 residues. Trimming stripped 3 bases from V and 5 bases from J, with 13 bases between. The CDR3 reads CSVDRDLEYGYTF. CDR3 sequence (DNA): TGCAGCGTTGACAGGGACCTCGAGTATGGCTACACCTTC.

V is TRBV30 and J is TRBJ1-6; a possible D gene is TRBD1 (5 bases). The length of the CDR3 is 15 residues. Germline CDR1 and CDR2: GTSNPN and SVGIG (reference sequence). V gave up 0 bases and J gave up 4 bases, with 10 bases separating them. CDR3 residues: CAWSVPRGYNSPLHF. CDR3 sequence (DNA): TGTGCCTGGAGTGTACCGAGGGGTTATAATTCACCCCTCCACTTT.

The V and J genes are TRBV29-1 and TRBJ2-7; a weak D match, TRBD1 (6 bases). CDR1 and CDR2 (germline): SQVTM, ANQGSEA. The CDR3 extends over 12 amino acids. The CDR3 sequence: CIRQGTFYEQYF. CDR3 coding DNA: TGCATCAGGCAGGGGACATTCTACGAGCAGTACTTC.

The chain combines TRBV14 with TRBJ1-1; D may be TRBD1 (5 bases). The V end was cut by 4 bases, the J end by 0 bases, with 15 bases between. This CDR3 spans 16 amino acids. Germline V gene data show CDR1 as SGHDN and CDR2 as FVKESK. The CDR3 DNA is TGTGCCAGCAGCCCGCGCCCAGGGTCCATGAACACTGAAGCTTTCTTT. This translates into CASSPRPGSMNTEAFF.

The chain couples TRBV4-1 to TRBJ2-2; D gene ambiguous. Germline loops: CDR1 MGHRA, CDR2 YSYEKL. The CDR3 contains 14 residues. V was pared by 4 bases and J by 4 bases, with 10 bases between. This CDR3 reads CASSRMGGTGELFF. The CDR3 DNA is TGCGCCAGCAGCCGCATGGGCGGCACCGGGGAGCTGTTTTTT.

The chain couples TRBV5-1 to TRBJ2-7; the D is unclear. The length of the CDR3 is 14 residues. V was pared by 2 bases and J by 7 bases, with 16 bases between. Germline V lookup: CDR1 SGHRS, CDR2 YFSETQ. CDR3 region: CASSLVVGPFEQYF. The CDR3 bases are TGCGCCAGCAGCTTAGTAGTAGGACCGTTTGAGCAGTACTTC.

J is TRBJ2-1 and V is TRBV7-2; D is ambiguous. Germline V gene data show CDR1 as SGHTA and CDR2 as FQGNSA. This CDR3 has 13 residues. V lost 5 bases, J lost 9 bases, and 14 bases lay in between. The CDR3 loop is CASSLNPGFEQFF. The DNA for the CDR3 is TGTGCCAGCAGCCTCAACCCTGGGTTTGAGCAGTTCTTC.

The gene calls are TRBV11-2 and TRBJ2-7, with 11 bases lining up with TRBD2. Germline assignment: CDR1 SGHAT and CDR2 FQNNGV. This CDR3 contains 16 residues. V trimming: 4 bases; J trimming: 0 bases; junction bases outside the gene matches: 5. The CDR3, as DNA: TGTGCCAGCAGCTCCCCTAGCGGGGGGACCTCCTACGAGCAGTACTTC. Translation gives CASSSPSGGTSYEQYF.

This clone came up once. The V call is TRBV6-5, the J call TRBJ1-4; D may be TRBD1 (6 bases). The ends were cut back, 4 bases at V and 8 bases at J, with 11 bases in the middle. The CDR3 covers 13 residues. Per germline, CDR1 MNHEY and CDR2 SVGAGI. CDR3 in DNA: TGTGCCAGCAGTTCGGACAGAGGGGAAAAACTGTTTTTT. It encodes CASSSDRGEKLFF.

The chain couples TRBV5-6 to TRBJ2-5, with 7 bases that match TRBD2. The ends lost 1 base at V and 5 bases at J; junction bases unmatched: 14. CDR1 is SGHDT and CDR2 is YYEEEE in the germline V gene. The CDR3 loop spans 17 amino acids. CDR3 coding DNA: TGTGCCAGCAGCTTGTTGACCGGGACTACCCTGACGGAGACCCAGTACTTC. Translated: CASSLLTGTTLTETQYF.

This chain links TRBV4-2 with TRBJ2-7, with D perhaps matching TRBD1 (5 bases). Germline V gene sequence: CDR1 LGHNA, CDR2 YNFKEQ. The CDR3 sequence is 15 residues long. The V and J ends lost 4 bases and 0 bases respectively, with 13 bases between them. The CDR3 DNA sequence: TGTGCCAGCAGCCCGCTGACAGCGAACTCCTACGAGCAGTACTTC. Translation: CASSPLTANSYEQYF.

V usage is TRBV29-1 and J usage is TRBJ2-7; tentatively, D is TRBD1 (6 bases). Germline loops: CDR1 SQVTM, CDR2 ANQGSEA. This CDR3 has 12 amino acids. The germline V and J ends were trimmed by 7 bases and 0 bases, with 10 bases remaining between them. The CDR3 loop reads CSGQGTSYEQYF. CDR3 coding DNA: TGCAGCGGCCAGGGGACCTCCTACGAGCAGTACTTC.

Points on this clone: The sample contains more than one DNA sequence encoding this CDR3. The chain uses TRBV10-3 and TRBJ2-3; D is ambiguous. CDR3 size: 12 residues. Trimming took 3 bases from V and 0 from J, leaving 1 base between them. In germline, CDR1 is ENHRY, CDR2 SYGVKD. DNA of the CDR3: TGTGCCATCAGTGATAGCACAGATACGCAGTATTTT. It translates to CAISDSTDTQYF.

The chain has TRBV15 and TRBJ2-1; 8 bases map to TRBD2. Germline V gene lookup returns CDR1 LNHNV and CDR2 YYDKDF (reference sequence). J lost 8 bases, V lost 5 bases, and 11 bases had no gene match. This CDR3 has 15 amino acids. The CDR3 DNA reads TGTGCCACCAGCCGCCCGGGGGGGAAATTAGATGAGCAGTTCTTC. This sequence encodes CATSRPGGKLDEQFF.

The chain has TRBV19 and TRBJ2-7; TRBD1 might be the D (5 bases). Germline values: CDR1 LNHDA, CDR2 SQIVND (reference sequence). V gave up 2 bases and J gave up 5 bases, with 13 bases separating them. This CDR3 region has 14 residues. The CDR3 sequence: CASSISQGFHEQYF. CDR3 in DNA: TGTGCCAGTAGTATATCCCAGGGTTTCCACGAGCAGTACTTC.

The V gene is TRBV30, the J gene TRBJ2-1; D not certain. The CDR3 spans 11 residues. Per germline, CDR1 GTSNPN and CDR2 SVGIG (reference sequence). V was pared by 0 bases and J by 11 bases, with 8 bases between. The DNA for the CDR3 is TGTGCCTGGAGTGTAAGTCTACAGCAGTTCTTC. Residues: CAWSVSLQQFF.

The chain is built from TRBV5-1 and TRBJ1-2; D may be TRBD1 (5 bases). The CDR3 covers 14 residues. In germline, CDR1 is SGHRS, CDR2 YFSETQ. V lost 4 bases to trimming and J lost 3 bases, with 13 bases between them. CDR3 residues: CASSEATEYYGYTF. The CDR3 DNA sequence: TGCGCCAGCAGCGAAGCGACAGAATACTATGGCTACACCTTC.

In its sample, this clone was seen once. The chain couples TRBV5-6 to TRBJ1-4, with 7 bases identical to TRBD1. The CDR3 has 14 amino acids. The germline V gene encodes CDR1 SGHDT and CDR2 YYEEEE. Trimming took 3 bases from V and 7 from J; bases not matched to a gene: 6. The CDR3 nucleotides are TGTGCCAGCAGCTGGGACAGTCTGGGTGAAAAACTGTTTTTT. Its protein product is CASSWDSLGEKLFF.

V usage is TRBV7-9 and J usage is TRBJ1-5, with TRBD1 matching 11 bases. Per germline, CDR1 SEHNR and CDR2 FQNEAQ (reference sequence). After removal of 5 bases from V and 6 bases from J, the junction contained 12 bases not matched to a gene. There are 17 residues in the CDR3. The CDR3 DNA follows: TGTGCCAGCAGCCCGCGGACAGGGGGCAATGTTAGTCAGCCCCAGCATTTT. Translation: CASSPRTGGNVSQPQHF.

The rearrangement uses TRBV4-3 and TRBJ2-3; 15 bases match TRBD2. The junction had 17 bases not matched to a gene; V was cut back by 7 bases and J by 6 bases. This CDR3 has 19 residues. Per the germline V gene, CDR1 is LGHNA and CDR2 is YSLEER. The CDR3: CASNRGLAGGDGGFDTQYF. The CDR3 DNA sequence: TGCGCCAGCAATAGAGGACTAGCGGGGGGGGATGGAGGTTTTGATACGCAGTATTTT.

The V and J genes are TRBV18 and TRBJ1-5, with 7 bases that match TRBD1. Unmatched junction bases numbered 8, after V lost 6 bases and J lost 0 bases. The CDR3 totals 16 residues. CDR1 is KGHSH and CDR2 is LQKENI in the germline V gene. CDR3 DNA: TGTGCCAGCTCCCCCGGGACAGTCAATAGCAATCAGCCCCAGCATTTT. It translates to CASSPGTVNSNQPQHF.

The J gene is TRBJ1-6, the V gene TRBV4-3; maybe TRBD1 (5 bases). Germline CDR1 LGHNA, CDR2 YSLEER. Trimming removed 1 base at V and 4 bases at J, with 17 bases between. This CDR3 has 18 amino acids. The CDR3 region is CASSQVGGGDFYNSPLHF. The CDR3, as DNA: TGCGCCAGCAGCCAAGTGGGGGGAGGGGATTTTTATAATTCACCCCTCCACTTT.

This chain connects TRBV6-5 to TRBJ1-1; no clear D gene. CDR1 is MNHEY and CDR2 is SVGAGI in the germline V gene. This CDR3 comprises 14 residues. The V and J ends lost 0 bases and 3 bases respectively, with 8 bases between them. The CDR3 loop reads CASSYSGGYTEAFF. In DNA form, the CDR3 reads TGTGCCAGCAGTTACTCGGGAGGGTACACTGAAGCTTTCTTT.